The 21 T cell receptor beta chains listed next were all sequenced from one sample in a study of shared clonotypes between healthy human individuals. The naive CD8 subset, CD45RO-negative cells positively selected for CCR7, excluded terminally differentiated effector memory CD45RA+ cells. TCRdb's copy holds only in-frame clones and misses some; the assay was immunoSEQ multiplex PCR. Of 1.5 million to 2.5 million clones in the sample, about 94% were seen once. The sequenced sample consisted of naive CD8+ T cells sorted from blood. These receptors were collected from a man between 18 and 35 years old in good health.

V usage is TRBV6-5 and J usage is TRBJ2-2, with a weak D call TRBD1 (5 bases). V dropped 5 bases and J dropped 5 bases, with 15 bases sitting between them. The CDR3 is 15 residues long. Germline V gives CDR1 MNHEY, CDR2 SVGAGI. The CDR3 region has the DNA TGTGCCAGCAGTCAACAGGCGAGAGGTACCGGGGAGCTGTTTTTT. This translates into CASSQQARGTGELFF.

V gene TRBV7-8 combines with J gene TRBJ2-5, with 11 bases lining up with TRBD1. Germline loops: CDR1 SGHVS, CDR2 FQNEAQ. The V and J ends lost 5 bases and 4 bases, in that order; junction bases with no gene match: 12. This CDR3 region has 17 residues. CDR3: CASSPLVTGTGGETQYF. In DNA, the CDR3 is TGTGCCAGCAGCCCACTCGTAACCGGGACAGGGGGAGAGACCCAGTACTTC.

This chain joins TRBV28 and TRBJ1-6, with D unresolved. The V end was cut by 3 bases, the J end by 8 bases, with 11 bases between. CDR1 is MDHEN, CDR2 SYDVKM, per germline. CDR3 length: 14 amino acids. In nucleotides, the CDR3 is TGTGCCAGCAGTTTGGGGTTAGCGGATTCACCCCTCCACTTT. Protein product: CASSLGLADSPLHF.

About this clone itself: The same CDR3 also results from other DNA sequences found in this sample. V gene TRBV30 combines with J gene TRBJ1-5; TRBD1 agrees at 8 bases. V trimming: 1 base; J trimming: 2 bases; junction bases outside the gene matches: 1. CDR3 length: 14 residues. Germline-derived CDR1 and CDR2 are GTSNPN and SVGIG (reference sequence). The CDR3 loop reads CAWSAGQGNQPQHF. For the CDR3, the DNA is TGTGCCTGGAGTGCGGGACAGGGCAATCAGCCCCAGCATTTT.

CDR3 loop: CATSRDRDPGGGYTF. The CDR3 DNA sequence: TGTGCCACCAGCAGAGATCGGGACCCGGGTGGCGGCTACACCTTC. This chain connects TRBV15 to TRBJ1-2, with a tentative D call TRBD1 (5 bases). Germline V CDR1 and CDR2: LNHNV, YYDKDF (reference sequence). This CDR3 has 15 residues. Trimming left V 0 bases short and J 8 bases short, with 16 bases between.

V usage is TRBV7-8 and J usage is TRBJ1-6; TRBD1 might be the D (6 bases). V lost 1 base and J 6 bases, leaving 10 bases between the germline ends. This CDR3 region has 15 residues. In germline, CDR1 is SGHVS, CDR2 FQNEAQ. CDR3 in DNA: TGTGCCAGCAGCTTAGAGGGGGGTGCTAATTCACCCCTCCACTTT. Its translation is CASSLEGGANSPLHF.

As to this clone: Other DNA sequences in the same sample also yield this CDR3. CDR3 in amino acids: CASSLQSTGELFF. Written as DNA, the CDR3 is TGTGCCAGCAGCTTACAGAGCACCGGGGAGCTGTTTTTT. The chain is built from TRBV7-9 and TRBJ2-2, with no clear D. Between the trimmed V and J ends, which lost 2 bases and 4 bases, there was a span of 5 bases. CDR1 and CDR2 from the germline V gene are SEHNR and FQNEAQ (reference sequence). CDR3 length equals 13 residues.

V usage is TRBV15 and J usage is TRBJ2-1; 11 bases match TRBD2. The CDR3 sequence is 17 residues long. Trimming removed 0 bases from V and 4 bases from J; junction bases left unmatched: 5. The germline gives CDR1 LNHNV, CDR2 YYDKDF (reference sequence). CDR3 residues: CATSRDVAGGSYNEQFF. The CDR3 DNA reads TGTGCCACCAGCAGAGATGTAGCGGGAGGGTCGTACAATGAGCAGTTCTTC. The full variable domain, completed using reference TRBV15 and TRBJ2-1, is DAMVIQNPRYQVTQFGKPVTLSCSQTLNHNVMYWYQQKSSQAPKLLFHYYDKDFNNEADTPDNFQSRRPNTSFCFLDIRSPGLGDTAMYLCATSRDVAGGSYNEQFFGPGTRLTVL.

V usage is TRBV7-9 and J usage is TRBJ2-5; tentative D call: TRBD1 (5 bases). Looked up from germline, CDR1 is SEHNR and CDR2 is FQNEAQ (reference sequence). With 0 bases removed from V and 4 bases from J, the gap between germline ends came to 9 bases. This CDR3 spans 14 amino acids. CDR3 nucleotides: TGTGCCAGCAGCTTAGCGCAGGGTTCAGAGACCCAGTACTTC. Translation: CASSLAQGSETQYF.

The chain has TRBV7-9 and TRBJ2-1, with D perhaps TRBD1 (5 bases). Germline V gene sequence: CDR1 SEHNR, CDR2 FQNEAQ (reference sequence). V lost 7 bases and J 8 bases, leaving 12 bases between the germline ends. The length of the CDR3 is 12 residues. The CDR3 region has the DNA TGTGCCAGCACCTGGGGCGCAGATGAGCAGTTCTTC. Amino acid sequence: CASTWGADEQFF. The full variable domain, its missing parts supplied by reference TRBV7-9 and TRBJ2-1, is DTGVSQNPRHKITKRGQNVTFRCDPISEHNRLYWYRQTLGQGPEFLTYFQNEAQLEKSRLLSDRFSAERPKGSFSTLEIQRTEQGDSAMYLCASTWGADEQFFGPGTRLTVL.

This chain connects TRBV7-9 to TRBJ2-5; 7 nucleotides line up with TRBD1. J was trimmed by 4 bases and V by 4 bases; bases with no gene match: 9. Germline CDR1 reads SEHNR; CDR2 reads FQNEAQ (reference sequence). The CDR3 contains 15 residues. Here the CDR3 reads CASSSPLAGGETQYF. The CDR3 nucleotides read TGTGCCAGCAGCTCCCCATTAGCAGGGGGAGAGACCCAGTACTTC.

The chain is built from TRBV28 and TRBJ2-7; D is tentatively TRBD1 or TRBD2 (5 bases each). This CDR3 is built from 16 residues. The ends were cut back, 7 bases at V and 2 bases at J, with 21 bases in the middle. Looked up from germline, CDR1 is MDHEN and CDR2 is SYDVKM. The DNA for the CDR3 is TGTGCCAGCAACCCATCCCTGTGGGACCTACCCTACGAGCAGTACTTC. It codes for CASNPSLWDLPYEQYF. Using reference TRBV28 and TRBJ2-7 for the parts outside the CDR3, the full variable domain is DVKVTQSSRYLVKRTGEKVFLECVQDMDHENMFWYRQDPGLGLRLIYFSYDVKMKEKGDIPEGYSVSREKKERFSLILESASTNQTSMYLCASNPSLWDLPYEQYFGPGTRLTVT.

The chain links TRBV7-3 to TRBJ1-1, with 9 bases identical to TRBD1. V was pared by 4 bases and J by 4 bases, with 7 bases of the junction left unmatched. The V gene's germline CDR1 is SGHTA and CDR2 FQGTGA. This CDR3 comprises 15 residues. The chain's CDR3 is CASSSGQGGSTEAFF. Written as DNA, the CDR3 is TGTGCCAGCAGCTCGGGACAGGGCGGGAGCACTGAAGCTTTCTTT.

J is TRBJ1-5 and V is TRBV25-1; D not resolved. This CDR3 contains 14 residues. Germline V gene sequence: CDR1 MGHDK, CDR2 SYGVNS. The V end lost 4 bases, the J end lost 0 bases, and 7 bases lay between the germline ends. CDR3 residues: CASSGWDSNQPQHF. CDR3 bases: TGTGCCAGCAGTGGATGGGATAGCAATCAGCCCCAGCATTTT.

This clone occurred once. Distinct nucleotide sequences in the sample also encode this CDR3. The chain recombines TRBV27 with TRBJ1-1; D not resolved. Looked up from germline, CDR1 is MNHEY and CDR2 is SMNVEV (reference sequence). The CDR3 has 12 residues. V was shortened by 2 bases and J by 7 bases, with 8 bases between the two germline ends. CDR3 in amino acids: CASSLPGSEAFF. Written as DNA, the CDR3 is TGTGCCAGCAGTTTACCGGGCAGTGAAGCTTTCTTT.

Concerning this clone: Distinct nucleotide sequences in the sample also encode this CDR3. The V gene is TRBV19, the J gene TRBJ2-1, with D uncertain. The germline V and J ends were trimmed by 5 bases and 0 bases, with 5 bases remaining between them. Germline V gene lookup returns CDR1 LNHDA and CDR2 SQIVND (reference sequence). CDR3 size: 13 residues. The DNA for the CDR3 is TGTGCCAGTAGTCTGGGCTCCTACAATGAGCAGTTCTTC. Translating it yields CASSLGSYNEQFF. Supplemented by reference TRBV19 and TRBJ2-1, the full variable domain reads DGGITQSPKYLFRKEGQNVTLSCEQNLNHDAMYWYRQDPGQGLRLIYYSQIVNDFQKGDIAEGYSVSREKKESFPLTVTSAQKNPTAFYLCASSLGSYNEQFFGPGTRLTVL.

The rearrangement uses TRBV6-5 and TRBJ2-7, with D maybe TRBD2 (5 bases). Deletions cut 5 bases from V and 4 bases from J, with 9 bases between. The germline gives CDR1 MNHEY, CDR2 SVGAGI. CDR3 length equals 12 residues. The CDR3 sequence: CASSSEGYEQYF. CDR3 nucleotide sequence: TGTGCCAGCAGTAGTGAGGGATACGAGCAGTACTTC.

Concerning this clone itself: Other DNA sequences within the sample encode an identical CDR3. V gene TRBV28 combines with J gene TRBJ1-5; unclear D gene. V lost 3 bases and J 4 bases, leaving 10 bases between the germline ends. The CDR3 contains 14 residues. Germline CDR1 MDHEN, CDR2 SYDVKM. CDR3 sequence (DNA): TGTGCCAGCAGTTTTACGGATAGTAATCAGCCCCAGCATTTT. It encodes CASSFTDSNQPQHF.

The V call is TRBV4-1, the J call TRBJ2-2; perhaps TRBD1 as D (5 bases). Germline values: CDR1 MGHRA, CDR2 YSYEKL. This CDR3 region has 15 residues. V was pared by 0 bases and J by 5 bases, with 10 bases between. CDR3: CASSQDAGITGELFF. The CDR3 nucleotides read TGCGCCAGCAGCCAAGATGCAGGGATAACCGGGGAGCTGTTTTTT.

V is TRBV15 and J is TRBJ1-1; no reliable D call. Trimming took off 8 bases at V and 4 bases at J, with 11 bases between the two ends. Germline CDR1 reads LNHNV; CDR2 reads YYDKDF (reference sequence). This CDR3 comprises 12 residues. CDR3 amino acids: CATVGQSTEAFF. In DNA form, the CDR3 reads TGTGCCACCGTAGGTCAGAGCACTGAAGCTTTCTTT.

V gene TRBV9 combines with J gene TRBJ1-1; no clear D. Germline CDR1 and CDR2: SGDLS and YYNGEE. V was pared by 1 base and J by 8 bases, with 15 bases between. This CDR3 contains 14 residues. CDR3 sequence: CASSVSGSPEEAFF. The CDR3 nucleotides are TGTGCCAGCAGCGTATCCGGCTCACCCGAGGAAGCTTTCTTT. The full variable domain, in which reference TRBV9 and TRBJ1-1 provide the parts outside the CDR3, is DSGVTQTPKHLITATGQRVTLRCSPRSGDLSVYWYQQSLDQGLQFLIQYYNGEERAKGNILERFSAQQFPDLHSELNLSSLELGDSALYFCASSVSGSPEEAFFGQGTRLTVV.